This T cell receptor (beta chain) was sequenced in a study of T-cell memory formation after mild COVID-19 (dated by TCRdb to about 2021). The study in broad terms: TCR sequence clusters from the two donors were largely donor specific. Longitudinal TCRalpha and TCRbeta repertoire sequencing tracked T-cell clones expanding and contracting after mild COVID-19 in a couple of donors. Two young, previously healthy adult volunteers, one female and one male, were included in the cohort.

General findings and caveats noted by the study authors: Clones that contracted from day 15 to 85 showed balanced CD4/CD8 phenotypes, whereas a second wave of clones that expanded from day 15 to 37 leaned towards CD4+. Some responding clones were detected in pre-infection memory, which suggested that pre-existing cross-reactive memory T cells had joined the SARS-CoV-2 response. Contracting CD4+ clones were located mainly in the CM and EM memory subsets, whereas CD8+ clones were found to be enriched in EMRA. The study covered only a couple of mild cases, and larger cohorts including severe cases with pre-infection samples were considered necessary. SARS-CoV-2 specificity was not confirmed for the second-wave clones peaking on day 37.

PBMCs were isolated by Ficoll-Paque density gradient centrifugation. These reads were obtained on an Illumina NovaSeq 6000. Using 5'RACE with constant-segment primers, TCRalpha and TCRbeta cDNA libraries were constructed, with sample barcodes and unique molecular identifiers added in the process. RNA was extracted from every sample with Trizol reagent. The libraries were amplified in two PCR steps, and the second step added a second sample barcode and Illumina TruSeq adapters. Sequencing of the libraries was done on an Illumina NovaSeq, producing 2 x 150 bp paired-end reads. The source study handled its data this way. With migec v1.2.7, reads were demultiplexed and then collapsed into UMI-guided consensus sequences. Using mixcr v2.1.11, the UMI consensuses were aligned to TRA and TRB V and J templates and assembled into clonotypes. A clonotype was counted as expanded or contracted only when both edgeR and NoisET called the clonotype significant, with the noise models trained on biological replicates. For edgeR calls, the cutoffs were a false discovery rate-adjusted p below 0.01 and a log2 fold-change threshold of 1. As an exploratory analysis of dynamics, max-normalized trajectories of the 1000 most abundant clonotypes were examined by PCA with hierarchical clustering. Each responding clone was given a CD4 or CD8 phenotype based on the CD4+ and CD8+ repertoires, which had been sequenced separately. The public reads were reprocessed in TCRdb via fastp at Q25 and MiXCR, keeping in-frame beta chains. Each entry merges the rows of one CDR3 protein and shows their most common DNA and genes. The V and J calls come from TCRdb's annotation, not from the publication. For this sample there are around 340,000 distinct CDR3 sequences; approximately 15% appear just once. Approximately 20% of the sample belongs to the ten largest clones.

The CDR3, cysteine through phenylalanine, is 14 amino acids long. Kept here is only the CDR3 DNA, which spans 42 bases and is read in frame from base 1. In the germline V gene (reference sequence), CDR1 corresponds to SGHNT and CDR2 to YYREEE. V is shortened by 9 bases, J by 1 base, and the region joining them spans 14 bases. This clonotype was seen many times. What antigen it recognizes has not been identified. No base-level quality is on record; no much larger clone is a single base apart. Sample: PBMCs or a T cell subset sorted from them (not recorded which). This TCR was recovered from a man younger than 30 who had mild COVID-19 (a few samples of this study predate the infection). The sample titles of this study are shuffled in the database, so cell type and time point are left out; the donor was told from shared clones. This receptor chain uses TRBV5-4 and TRBJ2-1; the D region possibly corresponds to TRBD1 (7 bases align). Here is the DNA: TGTGCCACCATCCCAGGGGGGTCCTACAATGAGCAGTTCTTC. It specifies CATIPGGSYNEQFF.